What follows are 5 T cell receptor beta chains derived from one specimen sequenced in a study of T-cell memory formation after mild COVID-19. TCRdb independently ran MiXCR on the 5' RACE reads; one entry per CDR3 protein. Of 210,000 or so distinct CDR3 sequences listed, about 10% were seen once; the top ten hold less than 4%. The sample consisted of PBMCs or a T cell subset sorted from them (not recorded which). The receptor source for this set is a man aged 18 to 30 who had mild COVID-19 (a few samples of this study predate the infection). Cell type and time point are not known.

This clonotype was detected a few times. The V and J genes are TRBV3-1 and TRBJ2-2; D remains ambiguous. V was clipped by 3 bases and J by 13 bases, with 12 bases between them. CDR3 length equals 12 residues. Germline CDR1 reads LGHDT; CDR2 reads YNNKEL (reference sequence). CDR3 sequence reads: CASSQLTSRLFF. The CDR3 DNA is TGTGCCAGCAGCCAGTTAACCTCCCGGCTGTTTTTT.

The J gene is TRBJ2-7, the V gene TRBV18; D gene uncertain. Per germline, CDR1 KGHSH and CDR2 LQKENI. The CDR3 covers 13 residues. Trimming pared 2 bases from V and 3 bases from J, leaving 8 bases between. The CDR3 here is CASSPAERYEQYV. CDR3 sequence (DNA): TGTGCCAGCTCACCAGCCGAACGCTACGAGCAGTACGTC.

In its sample, this clonotype was seen a few times. The CDR3 here is CSATTDYGYTF. The CDR3 nucleotides read TGCAGTGCAACTACAGATTATGGCTACACCTTC. This chain uses TRBV20-1 with TRBJ1-2, with no clear D. Trimming removed 6 bases from V and 5 bases from J, with 10 bases in between. The CDR3 contains 11 residues. Germline assignment: CDR1 DFQATT and CDR2 SNEGSKA (reference sequence).

This clonotype was picked up a small number of times. The chain employs TRBV6-6 and TRBJ2-7, with 7 positions matching TRBD1. Germline lookup yields CDR1 MNHNY and CDR2 SVGAGI (reference sequence). The CDR3 consists of 13 residues. The V and J ends lost 6 bases and 6 bases, in that order; junction bases with no gene match: 8. This CDR3 reads CASSRDSRGEQYV. In DNA, the CDR3 is TGTGCCAGCAGCCGGGACAGTCGGGGCGAGCAGTACGTC.

This clonotype was counted only a few times. The chain joins TRBV12-3 or TRBV12-4 to TRBJ2-7, with D uncertain. This CDR3 spans 14 amino acids. With 0 bases removed from V and 7 bases from J, the gap between germline ends came to 13 bases. The DNA of the CDR3 is TGTGCCAGCAGTTTAGCGCCGTCTATTGGTGAGCAGTACTTC. Its protein is CASSLAPSIGEQYF.